These 27 T cell receptor beta chains originate from one sample sequenced in a study of blood T cell repertoires in COVID-19. This table comes from immunoSEQ multiplex PCR, and its TCRdb copy is limited to in-frame clones, with some not included. The sample lists around 70,000 clones; roughly 80% were seen once. The specimen sequenced was peripheral blood. The receptors were sampled from a woman aged 55 to 70 with acute or convalescent COVID-19.

The chain joins TRBV4-3 to TRBJ2-1; 12 positions match TRBD1. This CDR3 has 15 amino acids. CDR1 LGHNA and CDR2 YSLEER come from the germline V gene. The J segment lost 9 bases and the V segment lost 4 bases, leaving 7 bases of the junction unmatched. The CDR3 sequence: CASSPGTGGIREQFF. CDR3 bases: TGCGCCAGCAGCCCCGGGACAGGGGGCATCCGTGAGCAGTTCTTC.

This clone was recorded once. The J gene is TRBJ1-2, the V gene TRBV7-3; the match to TRBD1 covers 7 bases. The V and J ends lost 1 base and 1 base, in that order; junction bases with no gene match: 9. CDR3 length: 17 residues. The germline V gene has CDR1 SGHTA and CDR2 FQGTGA. The CDR3 region is CASSLKGQLLNNYGYTF. DNA of the CDR3: TGTGCCAGCAGCTTAAAGGGACAGCTTTTAAATAACTATGGCTACACCTTC.

The chain is built from TRBV7-6 and TRBJ2-5; TRBD2 matches 8 bases. V trimming: 3 bases; J trimming: 5 bases; junction bases outside the gene matches: 8. The CDR3 length is 15 residues. The germline V gene has CDR1 SGHVS and CDR2 FNYEAQ. CDR3 loop: CASSFVAGGDETQYF. CDR3 coding DNA: TGTGCCAGCAGCTTTGTGGCGGGGGGTGATGAGACCCAGTACTTC.

The CDR3 DNA follows: TGTGCCATCAGTGTAGCCGGGACAGGGGATCATGGCTACACCTTC. Residues: CAISVAGTGDHGYTF. This rearrangement joins TRBV10-3 to TRBJ1-2; 10 positions agree with TRBD1. CDR1 and CDR2 from the germline V gene are ENHRY and SYGVKD. The length of the CDR3 is 15 residues. V trimming: 4 bases; J trimming: 6 bases; junction bases outside the gene matches: 8.

This clone was observed a handful of times. The rearrangement joins TRBV6-2 or TRBV6-3 to TRBJ1-1; 8 nucleotides agree with TRBD1. V shed 2 bases and J 5 bases; nucleotides not matched to a gene: 13. Germline V gene sequence: CDR1 MNHEY, CDR2 SVGEGT. The CDR3 totals 17 residues. The CDR3 here is CASSYGGLTGGRTEAFF. The CDR3 region has the DNA TGTGCCAGCAGTTACGGCGGACTTACAGGGGGGCGGACTGAAGCTTTCTTT.

The chain uses TRBV7-9 and TRBJ1-6; 10 nucleotides line up with TRBD1. This CDR3 has 14 residues. The J segment lost 9 bases and the V segment lost 1 base, leaving 0 bases of the junction unmatched. Per germline, CDR1 SEHNR and CDR2 FQNEAQ (reference sequence). The CDR3 DNA reads as TGTGCCAGCAGCTTAGGGGACAGGGGTTCACCCCTCCACTTT. The encoded protein is CASSLGDRGSPLHF.

This chain uses TRBV19 with TRBJ1-6; no definite D call. This CDR3 spans 15 amino acids. Looked up from germline, CDR1 is LNHDA and CDR2 is SQIVND (reference sequence). The ends were cut back, 5 bases at V and 7 bases at J, with 15 bases in the middle. CDR3 region: CASSDRPAVNSPLHF. Written as DNA, the CDR3 is TGTGCCAGTAGTGATCGTCCGGCGGTCAATTCACCCCTCCACTTT.

This clone was found once. J is TRBJ1-4 and V is TRBV4-1; 8 nucleotides match TRBD1. V lost 1 base, J lost 6 bases, and 1 base stayed unmatched. Germline V CDR1 and CDR2: MGHRA, YSYEKL. CDR3 length: 14 amino acids. CDR3 region: CASSQGQGYEKLFF. As DNA, the CDR3 is TGCGCCAGCAGCCAAGGACAGGGGTATGAAAAACTGTTTTTT.

The chain employs TRBV30 and TRBJ2-4, with a possible D match to TRBD1 (5 bases). The V end lost 5 bases, the J end lost 1 base, and 18 bases lay between the germline ends. This CDR3 is 16 amino acids long. Looked up from germline, CDR1 is GTSNPN and CDR2 is SVGIG (reference sequence). The CDR3 sequence: CAWDQGLSVAKNIQYF. In DNA, the CDR3 is TGTGCCTGGGATCAGGGTTTATCAGTCGCCAAAAACATTCAGTACTTC.

The chain carries TRBV18 and TRBJ2-5; no reliable D call. The V end lost 3 bases, the J end lost 0 bases, and 11 bases lay between the germline ends. CDR1 KGHSH and CDR2 LQKENI come from the germline V gene. CDR3 length: 15 residues. CDR3 residues: CASSPSQAHQETQYF. Written as DNA, the CDR3 is TGTGCCAGCTCACCTTCTCAGGCCCACCAAGAGACCCAGTACTTC.

This chain connects TRBV18 to TRBJ1-4; D call uncertain. CDR3 length: 15 residues. V shed 6 bases and J shed 0 bases, with 11 bases lying between them. CDR1 is KGHSH, CDR2 LQKENI, per germline. This CDR3 reads CASSQPGATNEKLFF. The DNA for the CDR3 is TGTGCCAGCTCTCAGCCGGGAGCAACTAATGAAAAACTGTTTTTT.

This clone was detected only once. The J gene is TRBJ1-2, the V gene TRBV5-1; no clear D gene. This CDR3 is 15 amino acids long. CDR1 and CDR2 (germline): SGHRS, YFSETQ. Trimming stripped 4 bases from V and 4 bases from J, with 17 bases between. The CDR3 reads CASSLNAGPTYGYTF. CDR3 in DNA: TGCGCCAGCAGCCTTAACGCGGGCCCTACCTATGGCTACACCTTC.

V usage is TRBV19 and J usage is TRBJ1-5; 7 bases match TRBD1. This CDR3 has 15 amino acids. CDR1 and CDR2 (germline): LNHDA, SQIVND (reference sequence). The V and J ends lost 4 bases and 0 bases, in that order; junction bases with no gene match: 3. Written as DNA, the CDR3 is TGTGCCAGTAGTAGGACAGGTTATAGCAATCAGCCCCAGCATTTT. It yields the protein CASSRTGYSNQPQHF.

This chain links TRBV5-1 with TRBJ2-2, with 9 bases that match TRBD1. This CDR3 is 16 amino acids long. The ends lost 2 bases at V and 3 bases at J; junction bases unmatched: 5. From germline, CDR1 is SGHRS and CDR2 YFSETQ. The CDR3, as DNA: TGCGCCAGCAGCTTTAGGACAGGGGCTGACACCGGGGAGCTGTTTTTT. Translated, it gives CASSFRTGADTGELFF.

CDR3 coding DNA: TGTGCCAGTAGTGTCAGGGCCTATAGCAATCAGCCCCAGCATTTT. Translating gives CASSVRAYSNQPQHF. J is TRBJ1-5 and V is TRBV19, with D possibly being TRBD1 (5 bases). V gave up 5 bases and J gave up 0 bases, with 11 bases separating them. CDR1 and CDR2 from the germline V gene are LNHDA and SQIVND (reference sequence). This CDR3 is 15 amino acids long.

This chain joins TRBV6-2 or TRBV6-3 and TRBJ2-7, with a weak D call TRBD2 (6 bases). The CDR3 covers 15 residues. Trimming cost V 3 bases and J 2 bases, with 14 bases left between them. CDR1 and CDR2 (germline): MNHEY, SVGEGT. The CDR3 is CASSYGGPPPYEQYF. In DNA, the CDR3 is TGTGCCAGCAGTTATGGAGGGCCGCCCCCCTACGAGCAGTACTTC.

The V call is TRBV9, the J call TRBJ2-3; D is perhaps TRBD2 (6 bases). The germline V and J ends were trimmed by 1 base and 4 bases, with 19 bases remaining between them. CDR1 is SGDLS and CDR2 is YYNGEE in the germline V gene. There are 17 residues in the CDR3. The CDR3: CASSVSLRRDPPDTQYF. CDR3 nucleotides: TGTGCCAGCAGCGTATCCCTCAGGCGGGATCCCCCAGATACGCAGTATTTT. Full variable domain (remainder filled in from reference TRBV9 and TRBJ2-3): DSGVTQTPKHLITATGQRVTLRCSPRSGDLSVYWYQQSLDQGLQFLIQYYNGEERAKGNILERFSAQQFPDLHSELNLSSLELGDSALYFCASSVSLRRDPPDTQYFGPGTRLTVL.

The chain carries TRBV5-1 and TRBJ2-2, with D possibly matching TRBD1 (5 bases). This CDR3 spans 16 amino acids. V was trimmed by 3 bases and J by 1 base, leaving 13 bases between them. CDR1 and CDR2 from the germline V gene are SGHRS and YFSETQ. CDR3 sequence: CASSYQGLLNTGELFF. The CDR3 region has the DNA TGCGCCAGCAGCTACCAGGGCCTGCTGAACACCGGGGAGCTGTTTTTT.

The V and J genes are TRBV2 and TRBJ2-5, with D possibly matching TRBD2 (5 bases). Germline V CDR1 and CDR2: SNHLY, FYNNEI. V was clipped by 0 bases and J by 4 bases, with 12 bases between them. This CDR3 contains 15 residues. CDR3: CASSEALTGVETQYF. The DNA for the CDR3 is TGTGCCAGCAGTGAAGCGCTTACCGGGGTAGAGACCCAGTACTTC.

This clone showed up just once. This chain links TRBV7-7 with TRBJ2-1; a possible D gene is TRBD2 (7 bases). Per germline, CDR1 SSHAT and CDR2 FNYEAQ (reference sequence). The CDR3 contains 16 residues. V was pared by 3 bases and J by 0 bases, with 12 bases between. The CDR3: CASSFGGASSYNEQFF. Here the CDR3 DNA reads TGTGCCAGCAGCTTTGGGGGGGCCAGCTCCTACAATGAGCAGTTCTTC.

The V call is TRBV3-1 (or the pseudogene TRBV3-2), the J call TRBJ1-1; no clear D. This CDR3 contains 14 residues. Germline CDR1 reads LGHDT; CDR2 reads YNNKEL (reference sequence). V lost 4 bases, J lost 11 bases, and 20 bases lay in between. CDR3 in DNA: TGTGCCAGCAGCCTAAAGACGGATTCTTCGAGGGCTTTCTTT. Translation gives CASSLKTDSSRAFF.

The chain links TRBV6-2 or TRBV6-3 to TRBJ1-5; 8 nucleotides match TRBD1. The CDR3 has 17 amino acids. Looked up from germline, CDR1 is MNHEY and CDR2 is SVGEGT. J lost 0 bases, V lost 3 bases, and 7 bases had no gene match. The CDR3: CASSYGQGSYSNQPQHF. In nucleotides, the CDR3 is TGTGCCAGCAGTTATGGACAGGGCAGCTATAGCAATCAGCCCCAGCATTTT.

V gene TRBV5-1 combines with J gene TRBJ2-3, with 7 bases identical to TRBD1. The CDR3 is 15 amino acids. Per the germline V gene, CDR1 is SGHRS and CDR2 is YFSETQ. The V gene end was trimmed by 0 bases and the J gene end by 3 bases; junction bases not matched to a gene: 4. The CDR3 DNA reads as TGCGCCAGCAGCTTGGCACTGACAGGGACAGATACGCAGTATTTT. Protein: CASSLALTGTDTQYF.

V usage is TRBV6-5 and J usage is TRBJ2-3; 9 bases agree with TRBD1. Germline V gene sequence: CDR1 MNHEY, CDR2 SVGAGI. The CDR3 runs 14 residues. V trimming: 5 bases; J trimming: 8 bases; junction bases outside the gene matches: 8. The CDR3 reads CASSPQGALLTQYF. The CDR3 DNA reads TGTGCCAGCAGTCCACAGGGGGCCCTACTTACGCAGTATTTT.

As concerns this clone: Other DNA sequences in this sample translate to the same CDR3. J is TRBJ2-2 and V is TRBV3-1 (or the pseudogene TRBV3-2), with 8 positions matching TRBD1. Looked up from germline, CDR1 is LGHDT and CDR2 is YNNKEL (reference sequence). The CDR3 is made up of 15 amino acids. V gave up 1 base and J gave up 5 bases; unmatched junction bases: 3. CDR3 residues: CASSQGQGRTGELFF. CDR3 bases: TGTGCCAGCAGCCAAGGACAGGGGCGGACCGGGGAGCTGTTTTTT.

This chain uses TRBV4-1 with TRBJ1-2; the D gene is possibly TRBD1 (6 bases). Germline CDR1 is MGHRA and CDR2 is YSYEKL. The CDR3 loop spans 13 amino acids. V lost 4 bases and J 2 bases, leaving 8 bases between the germline ends. CDR3 nucleotide sequence: TGCGCCAGCAGCCGAGGACAGAACTATGGCTACACCTTC. This sequence encodes CASSRGQNYGYTF.

This chain uses TRBV6-5 with TRBJ2-5; the D gene is possibly TRBD1 (6 bases). CDR3 length: 13 residues. The germline CDR1 and CDR2 sequences are MNHEY and SVGAGI. Trimming left V 6 bases short and J 5 bases short, with 13 bases between. Here the CDR3 reads CASRLQGPETQYF. The CDR3 DNA sequence: TGTGCCAGCAGGCTACAGGGTCCGGAGACCCAGTACTTC.